This T cell receptor beta chain was sequenced for a study of blood T cell repertoires in COVID-19. Study-wide background: The United States, Italy and Spain were the sources of the acute and convalescent COVID-19 samples.

In the source study's methods: Counts of nucleated cells, estimated from reference gene primer amplification, were obtained. TCRdb's copy holds only in-frame clones and misses some; the assay was immunoSEQ multiplex PCR. That table supplies the V and J calls and clone size; D and trimming were determined from the DNA. The sample shows about 150,000 clones, approximately 90% of them seen only once. Trimming cost V 5 bases and J 2 bases, with 12 bases left between them. Per the germline V gene, CDR1 is LNHDA and CDR2 is SQIVND (reference sequence). The CDR3 spans 14 residues. V and J are TRBV19 and TRBJ1-2; a weak D match, TRBD1 (5 bases). This TCR was sampled from a woman in her 70s with acute or convalescent COVID-19. The sequenced sample was peripheral blood. The CDR3 loop is CASSSFGGNYGYTF. CDR3 DNA sequence: TGTGCCAGTAGTTCCTTCGGGGGAAACTATGGCTACACCTTC.